This T cell receptor beta chain emerged from a study of chemoradiotherapy in HPV16-positive cancers. Points from the study as a whole: For HPV16-positive patients, expanding HPV-responsive T cells associated with longer recurrence-free survival. The functional HPV-specific definition rests on just a couple of HPV16-positive patients.

As regards this clone: Its antigen is currently unknown.

TCRdb keeps only in-frame clones here, not all; method: immunoSEQ multiplex PCR. There are approximately 20,000 clones in the sample; about 89% occur only once, and 2% to 2.5% lies in the top ten. CDR1 is MNHEY, CDR2 SVGAGI, per germline. V was pared by 2 bases and J by 5 bases, with 3 bases of the junction left unmatched. The CDR3 is made up of 15 amino acids. Over chemoradiotherapy, repertoires were sampled more than once. The clonotype was recovered from a human donor with HPV-associated anogenital cancer. The chain carries TRBV6-5 and TRBJ2-1; TRBD2 matches at 10 bases. The input for sequencing was blood, taken from a patient who underwent chemoradiotherapy. The CDR3 spells CASSYGLAGDNEQFF. The CDR3 region has the DNA TGTGCCAGCAGTTACGGCCTAGCGGGGGACAATGAGCAGTTCTTC.